The clone carrying this TCR beta chain was found a few times. Through a sample-barcoded 5' primer and a J-beta primer mix, a second PCR was run for roughly 7 to 11 cycles. A single record per CDR3 protein comes from TCRdb applying MiXCR to the 5' RACE reads. The data hold approximately 1,000,000 distinct CDR3 sequences, with 30% to 40% observed a single time. The CDR3 covers 16 residues. Trimming cost V 0 bases and J 5 bases; bases outside gene matches: 1. The germline V gene has CDR1 SGHVS and CDR2 FNYEAQ. Every donor gave 8 to 10 milliliters of peripheral blood. No fewer than 6 million PBMCs went into each sample. Samples each yielded at least 5 micrograms of total RNA. These data originate in a study of blood T cells in healthy people across ages.

The source of this sequence is a man between 18 and 29 years old in good health. This rearrangement joins TRBV7-6 to TRBJ2-1; 13 bases fit TRBD2. Sequencing input: blood. The CDR3 sequence: CASSLALAGGNNEQFF. Here the CDR3 DNA reads TGTGCCAGCAGCTTAGCACTAGCGGGGGGGAACAATGAGCAGTTCTTC.